This T cell receptor (beta chain) was observed in a study of OX40 agonist ivuxolimab in advanced cancers. At the level of the study: Six ivuxolimab dose levels, 0.01 to 10 mg/kg, were given intravenously every 2 weeks. People in dose escalation had one of these cancers: hepatocellular carcinoma, melanoma, renal cell or head and neck cancer. Overall study results and limits: Low clonal expansion, among the lowest seen, marked partial responders at 0.1-3.0 mg/kg. At 0.1 to 3.0 mg/kg, CD4+ and CD8+ blood T cells expanded clonally by week 6.

Germline V gene sequence: CDR1 SGHTS, CDR2 YDEGEE. V was cut by 9 bases and J by 0 bases, with 19 bases left in between. The CDR3 runs to 15 residues. Method: immunoSEQ multiplex PCR; TCRdb's copy keeps in-frame clones and lacks some. This repertoire shows nearly 35,000 clones, about nine tenths found once; its top ten account for 33%. In this sample, this clone turned up a few times. Its antigen is still unknown. This clonotype was obtained from an adult with an advanced solid tumor such as melanoma, head and neck, liver or kidney cancer. This sample comprised CD4+ or CD8+ T cells sorted from blood, obtained in a trial of the OX40 agonist ivuxolimab. The chain couples TRBV5-8 to TRBJ2-7; a possible D gene is TRBD2 (6 bases). CDR3 DNA sequence: TGTGCCACCGAACGAGGTGGGGGGATCTCCTACGAGCAGTACTTC. This gives the protein CATERGGGISYEQYF. Full variable domain (outside the CDR3, taken from reference TRBV5-8 and TRBJ2-7): EAGVTQSPTHLIKTRGQQATLRCSPISGHTSVYWYQQALGLGLQFLLWYDEGEERNRGNFPPRFSGRQFPNYSSELNVNALELEDSALYLCATERGGGISYEQYFGPGTRLTVT.